One and the same sample provided the 16 T cell receptor beta chains below, sequenced in a study of cytomegalovirus exposure and HLA in healthy donors. TCRdb's copy holds only in-frame clones and misses some; the assay was immunoSEQ multiplex PCR. The table has about 170,000 clones, 89% seen once; the top ten hold 10%. The source material was PBMCs. These receptors all stem from a young woman in good health and CMV-seropositive.

The chain carries TRBV23-1 and TRBJ2-3, with D possibly being TRBD2 (6 bases). TRBV23-1 is an ORF, with its function uncertain. CDR3 length: 15 amino acids. With 2 bases removed from V and 0 bases from J, the gap between germline ends came to 9 bases. The CDR3 region is CASSQGRGSTDTQYF. The CDR3 DNA is TGCGCCAGCAGTCAAGGCCGGGGGAGCACAGATACGCAGTATTTT.

This rearrangement joins TRBV6-6 to TRBJ1-2; D is uncertain. Germline lookup yields CDR1 MNHNY and CDR2 SVGAGI (reference sequence). This CDR3 is built from 15 residues. V lost 0 bases and J 4 bases, leaving 12 bases between the germline ends. CDR3: CASSYSPLEAYGYTF. CDR3 nucleotides: TGTGCCAGCAGTTACTCCCCCCTTGAGGCCTATGGCTACACCTTC.

The V and J genes are TRBV5-6 and TRBJ1-4; the match to TRBD1 covers 8 bases. The CDR3 is made up of 15 amino acids. The germline V gene has CDR1 SGHDT and CDR2 YYEEEE. J was trimmed by 7 bases and V by 2 bases; bases with no gene match: 7. The CDR3: CASSLTGTGFEKLFF. CDR3 coding DNA: TGTGCCAGCAGCTTAACCGGGACAGGTTTTGAAAAACTGTTTTTT.

A single count supports this clone. In DNA, the CDR3 is TGTGCCAGCAGTGATTTATTTCGGACAGAGGCGGATGCTTTCTTT. It codes for CASSDLFRTEADAFF. This chain links TRBV6-1 with TRBJ1-1, with a weak D call TRBD1 (6 bases). This CDR3 comprises 15 residues. Germline CDR1 MNHNS, CDR2 SASEGT. Trimming took 3 bases from V and 11 from J, leaving 22 bases between them.

This chain links TRBV10-3 with TRBJ2-1, with a possible D match to TRBD2 (6 bases). Looked up from germline, CDR1 is ENHRY and CDR2 is SYGVKD. This CDR3 has 14 residues. V was clipped by 0 bases and J by 9 bases, with 12 bases between them. The CDR3 region is CAISESRMRGEQFF. The CDR3 DNA reads TGTGCCATCAGTGAGTCTCGGATGCGGGGTGAGCAGTTCTTC.

This clone has a handful of counts. This sequence joins TRBV11-3 and TRBJ2-2; 12 nucleotides line up with TRBD2. V lost 7 bases, J lost 4 bases, and 1 base stayed unmatched. CDR3 length equals 14 residues. Germline lookup yields CDR1 SGHNT and CDR2 YENEEA. The chain's CDR3 is CASTLAGGTGELFF. Here the CDR3 DNA reads TGTGCCAGCACACTAGCGGGAGGCACCGGGGAGCTGTTTTTT. Filled out from reference TRBV11-3 and TRBJ2-2, the complete variable domain reads EAGVVQSPRYKIIEKKQPVAFWCNPISGHNTLYWYLQNLGQGPELLIRYENEEAVDDSQLPKDRFSAERLKGVDSTLKIQPAELGDSAVYLCASTLAGGTGELFFGEGSRLTVL.

The chain carries TRBV29-1 and TRBJ2-7, with 9 bases fitting TRBD2. This CDR3 has 12 residues. The trim removed 5 bases at V and 5 bases at J, leaving 4 bases unmatched. Germline CDR1 and CDR2: SQVTM and ANQGSEA. The CDR3 is CSVSSGRNEQYF. The CDR3 DNA reads as TGCAGCGTTTCCAGCGGGAGGAACGAGCAGTACTTC.

This clone was seen a few times. The rearrangement joins TRBV7-2 to TRBJ1-5; D ambiguous. V was shortened by 8 bases and J by 9 bases, with 14 bases between the two germline ends. There are 12 residues in the CDR3. Looked up from germline, CDR1 is SGHTA and CDR2 is FQGNSA. The CDR3 DNA sequence: TGTGCCAGCGGAGGCGGGTCGGGGCCCCAGCATTTT. It translates to CASGGGSGPQHF.

This clone was counted ten times or more. This sequence joins TRBV27 and TRBJ2-7; unclear D gene. Germline V gene sequence: CDR1 MNHEY, CDR2 SMNVEV (reference sequence). There are 13 residues in the CDR3. Trimming shortened V by 6 bases and J by 0 bases, and 9 bases separated the two germline ends. CDR3 residues: CASSPGNSYEQYF. The CDR3 DNA reads TGTGCCAGCAGCCCAGGAAACTCCTACGAGCAGTACTTC.

This sequence joins TRBV10-2 and TRBJ2-3, with TRBD1 matching over 10 bases. From germline, CDR1 is WSHSY and CDR2 SAAADI. With 4 bases clipped from V and 4 bases from J, the junction kept 2 bases outside the gene matches. The CDR3 is 14 residues long. CDR3 coding DNA: TGCGCCAGCAGTGGACAGGGGGCGGCAGATACGCAGTATTTT. Translating gives CASSGQGAADTQYF.

The rearrangement joins TRBV30 to TRBJ2-7; tentative D call: TRBD1 (5 bases). The CDR3 has 15 residues. Germline V lookup: CDR1 GTSNPN, CDR2 SVGIG (reference sequence). Trimming left V 3 bases short and J 0 bases short, with 15 bases between. CDR3 in DNA: TGTGCCTGGAGCCCTGCCGCAGGGAACTCCTACGAGCAGTACTTC. It encodes CAWSPAAGNSYEQYF.

The chain has TRBV6-5 and TRBJ2-4; 8 nucleotides line up with TRBD1. The CDR3 extends over 13 amino acids. CDR1 and CDR2 from the germline V gene are MNHEY and SVGAGI. The V and J ends lost 6 bases and 7 bases, in that order; junction bases with no gene match: 5. This chain's CDR3 is CASRAGGFNIQYF. CDR3 sequence (DNA): TGTGCCAGCAGAGCAGGGGGCTTCAACATTCAGTACTTC.

J is TRBJ2-3 and V is TRBV10-2; D ambiguous. The CDR3 covers 14 residues. Germline values: CDR1 WSHSY, CDR2 SAAADI. Trimming took 0 bases from V and 3 from J, leaving 7 bases between them. The CDR3 spells CASSESVRTDTQYF. Written as DNA, the CDR3 is TGCGCCAGCAGTGAGTCTGTTAGAACAGATACGCAGTATTTT.

This chain connects TRBV15 to TRBJ2-3; D is uncertain. The germline CDR1 and CDR2 sequences are LNHNV and YYDKDF (reference sequence). The CDR3 has 14 residues. The germline V and J ends were trimmed by 3 bases and 4 bases, with 11 bases remaining between them. The CDR3 protein is CATSRMPRADTQYF. Written as DNA, the CDR3 is TGTGCCACCAGCAGGATGCCCCGGGCAGATACGCAGTATTTT.

The gene calls are TRBV15 and TRBJ2-5; 7 bases match TRBD2. After removal of 0 bases from V and 4 bases from J, the junction contained 14 bases not matched to a gene. Germline CDR1 and CDR2: LNHNV and YYDKDF (reference sequence). The CDR3 runs 18 residues. The CDR3 bases are TGTGCCACCAGCAGAGATCGGTATGGGGGAGGGCCGGGAGAGACCCAGTACTTC. This translates into CATSRDRYGGGPGETQYF.

The chain combines TRBV6-6 with TRBJ1-2; 7 bases map to TRBD1. V shed 5 bases and J 3 bases; nucleotides not matched to a gene: 6. Germline loops: CDR1 MNHNY, CDR2 SVGAGI (reference sequence). This CDR3 contains 14 residues. CDR3 protein: CASSPTQGYYGYTF. The CDR3 bases are TGTGCCAGCAGTCCCACACAGGGGTACTATGGCTACACCTTC.